A single sample is the source of the 16 T cell receptor beta chains below, sequenced in a study of Graves' ophthalmopathy and Graves' hyperthyroidism. RNA transcripts were the template, and TCR beta CDR3 regions were amplified from them. A first-round RT-PCR used HTBI primers, followed by a second-round multiplex PCR. A single record per CDR3 protein comes from TCRdb applying MiXCR to the multiplex PCR reads. The sample records 300,000 or so distinct CDR3 sequences, 15% to 20% being singletons. The sequenced material came from peripheral blood. The receptors come from an adult man with Graves' ophthalmopathy.

This clonotype came up many times. The J gene is TRBJ1-1, the V gene TRBV9; D uncertain. The CDR3 loop spans 15 amino acids. Germline V gives CDR1 SGDLS, CDR2 YYNGEE. Between the trimmed V and J ends, which lost 4 bases and 0 bases, there was a span of 13 bases. In nucleotides, the CDR3 is TGTGCCAGCAGCCCCGGCAGCGCAATGAACACTGAAGCTTTCTTT. The encoded protein is CASSPGSAMNTEAFF.

This clonotype was observed many times. A much more abundant neighbour one base away suggests this may be a read error. V usage is TRBV12-3 or TRBV12-4 and J usage is TRBJ1-6; TRBD1 matches 8 bases. V lost 8 bases, J lost 8 bases, and 14 bases stayed unmatched. The CDR3 covers 16 residues. The CDR3 DNA sequence: TGTGCCAGCGGCCCAAATGACAGGGGACCGCATTCACCCCTCCACTTT. Its translation: CASGPNDRGPHSPLHF.

This clonotype was observed at least ten times. The chain joins TRBV2 to TRBJ2-5, with D possibly matching TRBD1 (6 bases). The germline V and J ends were trimmed by 7 bases and 1 base, with 10 bases remaining between them. Germline V gene lookup returns CDR1 SNHLY and CDR2 FYNNEI. This CDR3 is built from 13 residues. The CDR3 bases are TGTGCCAGCACGGAACAGGGCCAAGAGACCCAGTACTTC. Translation gives CASTEQGQETQYF.

This chain connects TRBV5-1 to TRBJ1-5; D remains unclear. With 3 bases removed from V and 3 bases from J, the gap between germline ends came to 10 bases. Germline CDR1 reads SGHRS; CDR2 reads YFSETQ. The CDR3 runs 14 residues. CDR3 DNA sequence: TGCGCCAGCAGCTATGGGGAGGACAATCAGCCCCAGCATTTT. It codes for CASSYGEDNQPQHF.

The sample holds many counts of this clonotype. CDR3 sequence (DNA): TGTGCCAGCAGTTTATCGAGCGGGTTCACTGAAGCTTTCTTT. Protein product: CASSLSSGFTEAFF. This sequence joins TRBV28 and TRBJ1-1; D is unresolved. CDR3 length: 14 amino acids. Trimming cost V 1 base and J 4 bases, with 10 bases left between them. The germline V gene has CDR1 MDHEN and CDR2 SYDVKM.

This clonotype was seen ten or more times. This chain connects TRBV9 to TRBJ2-5, with D unresolved. The CDR3 length is 14 residues. Trimming pared 0 bases from V and 7 bases from J, leaving 13 bases between. CDR1 is SGDLS and CDR2 is YYNGEE in the germline V gene. The CDR3 sequence is CASSVADDLRTQYF. The CDR3 region has the DNA TGTGCCAGCAGCGTAGCTGACGACCTCAGGACCCAGTACTTC.

This clonotype occurred many times. The chain employs TRBV15 and TRBJ2-7; 7 positions agree with TRBD1. This CDR3 spans 15 amino acids. Germline V gene data show CDR1 as LNHNV and CDR2 as YYDKDF (reference sequence). Germline trimming cut 0 bases from V and 6 bases from J; bases unmatched to any gene: 8. CDR3 coding DNA: TGTGCCACCAGCAGAGAATATGGACAGGCAGGCGAGCAGTACTTC. This sequence encodes CATSREYGQAGEQYF.

Many counts were recorded for this clonotype. The chain combines TRBV6-5 with TRBJ2-5; 12 bases map to TRBD1. The CDR3 has 15 amino acids. Germline loops: CDR1 MNHEY, CDR2 SVGAGI. The V segment lost 1 base and the J segment 5 bases; nucleotides outside the gene matches: 2. In DNA form, the CDR3 reads TGTGCCAGCAGTTACTGGGACAGGGGGCTGGAGACCCAGTACTTC. It translates to CASSYWDRGLETQYF.

This clonotype has a handful of counts. The CDR3 here is CASSLYDGGLYSYTF. The CDR3 DNA follows: TGTGCCAGCAGTTTGTACGATGGAGGACTCTACAGCTACACCTTC. The chain carries TRBV6-5 and TRBJ1-2; no clear D. Germline CDR1 is MNHEY and CDR2 is SVGAGI. The CDR3 covers 15 residues. Trimming took 4 bases from V and 9 from J, leaving 21 bases between them.

This clonotype was counted ten times or more. This chain links TRBV19 with TRBJ1-2; 8 bases are a match to TRBD1. V lost 5 bases to trimming and J lost 4 bases; unmatched junction nucleotides: 9. This CDR3 region has 15 residues. Germline V lookup: CDR1 LNHDA, CDR2 SQIVND (reference sequence). For the CDR3, the DNA is TGTGCCAGTAGTGCCCCGGACAGGGACCTCTATGGCTACACCTTC. Encoded protein: CASSAPDRDLYGYTF. Combining the CDR3 with reference TRBV19 and TRBJ1-2 gives the whole variable domain DGGITQSPKYLFRKEGQNVTLSCEQNLNHDAMYWYRQDPGQGLRLIYYSQIVNDFQKGDIAEGYSVSREKKESFPLTVTSAQKNPTAFYLCASSAPDRDLYGYTFGSGTRLTVV.

This clonotype has a count of ten or more. The V and J genes are TRBV30 and TRBJ1-1; D is ambiguous. V was cut by 3 bases and J by 3 bases, with 11 bases left in between. This CDR3 contains 13 residues. Germline V gives CDR1 GTSNPN, CDR2 SVGIG (reference sequence). The CDR3 loop is CAWRKKTDTEAFF. DNA for the CDR3: TGTGCCTGGAGAAAAAAGACCGACACTGAAGCTTTCTTT.

Ten or more counts support this clonotype. CDR3 region: CASSTGGADSYGYTF. The CDR3 DNA sequence: TGTGCCAGCAGCACAGGGGGCGCCGACTCCTATGGCTACACCTTC. This chain uses TRBV14 with TRBJ1-2; 9 bases are shared with TRBD1. Germline CDR1 and CDR2: SGHDN and FVKESK. The length of the CDR3 is 15 residues. The V segment lost 5 bases and the J segment 4 bases; nucleotides outside the gene matches: 8.

This clonotype has ten or more counts. This rearrangement joins TRBV3-1 to TRBJ2-7; D gene unclear. Germline V gene sequence: CDR1 LGHDT, CDR2 YNNKEL (reference sequence). The ends were cut back, 5 bases at V and 5 bases at J, with 7 bases in the middle. The CDR3 is 11 amino acids. CDR3 region: CASSDWNEQYF. The CDR3 nucleotides read TGTGCCAGCAGCGATTGGAACGAGCAGTACTTC.

The table lists this clonotype with many counts. The chain links TRBV9 to TRBJ1-3; the D gene is possibly TRBD1 (5 bases). This CDR3 is 14 amino acids long. CDR1 SGDLS and CDR2 YYNGEE come from the germline V gene. Trimming left V 1 base short and J 4 bases short, with 9 bases between. The CDR3 protein is CASSVSTEGNTIYF. The CDR3 DNA reads as TGTGCCAGCAGCGTATCGACAGAAGGAAACACCATATATTTT. Filled out from reference TRBV9 and TRBJ1-3, the complete variable domain reads DSGVTQTPKHLITATGQRVTLRCSPRSGDLSVYWYQQSLDQGLQFLIQYYNGEERAKGNILERFSAQQFPDLHSELNLSSLELGDSALYFCASSVSTEGNTIYFGEGSWLTVV.

The table lists this clonotype with many counts. The V call is TRBV3-1, the J call TRBJ1-1; TRBD1 is a possible D gene (5 bases). Germline V lookup: CDR1 LGHDT, CDR2 YNNKEL (reference sequence). Trimming stripped 3 bases from V and 4 bases from J, with 9 bases between. The CDR3 sequence is 13 residues long. CDR3 nucleotide sequence: TGTGCCAGCAGCCAGATGGGGGGCACTGAAGCTTTCTTT. It is translated as CASSQMGGTEAFF.

Comments on this clonotype: A much larger clonotype is one base distant, so this may be a read error. The J gene is TRBJ1-2, the V gene TRBV7-9; D unclear. The V end was cut by 5 bases, the J end by 3 bases, with 10 bases between. This CDR3 contains 13 residues. Germline V CDR1 and CDR2: SEHNR, FQNEAQ (reference sequence). CDR3 coding DNA: TGTGCCAGCAGCCTCCTTGAGGACTATGGCTACACCTTC. It is translated as CASSLLEDYGYTF.